The 8 T cell receptor beta chains below come from one sample, sequenced in a study of blood T cell repertoires in COVID-19. Sequencing used immunoSEQ multiplex PCR; TCRdb keeps in-frame clones, though not all of them. The top ten clones hold around 3.5% of a sample with 200,000 to 250,000 clones, around 82% of them seen once. Sequencing was carried out using peripheral blood. Source of these receptors: a woman older than 75 with acute or convalescent COVID-19.

This chain links TRBV7-3 with TRBJ1-1; 8 nucleotides align to TRBD1. The germline V gene encodes CDR1 SGHTA and CDR2 FQGTGA. The V segment lost 5 bases and the J segment 4 bases; nucleotides outside the gene matches: 9. CDR3 length: 15 residues. The CDR3 DNA sequence: TGTGCCAGCAGCGCCTCGACAGGGGAGTCCACTGAAGCTTTCTTT. Amino acids: CASSASTGESTEAFF.

The genes are TRBV12-3 or TRBV12-4 and TRBJ1-2, with D hard to call. Between the trimmed V and J ends, which lost 7 bases and 2 bases, there was a span of 11 bases. The CDR3 is made up of 13 amino acids. The CDR3 protein is CASTLTENYGYTF. The CDR3 DNA reads as TGTGCCAGCACCTTGACGGAGAACTATGGCTACACCTTC.

The rearrangement joins TRBV5-1 to TRBJ2-5, with 7 nucleotides matching TRBD1. Germline V gene lookup returns CDR1 SGHRS and CDR2 YFSETQ. The CDR3 sequence is 14 residues long. Germline trimming cut 4 bases from V and 3 bases from J; bases unmatched to any gene: 6. CDR3 bases: TGCGCCAGCAGCCGGGACAGCAGTAAAGAGACCCAGTACTTC. Protein: CASSRDSSKETQYF.

This chain links TRBV21-1 with TRBJ1-1; TRBD1, the table's D call, lacks a check against the DNA. TRBV21-1 is recorded as a pseudogene. The CDR3 totals 15 residues. Written as DNA, the CDR3 is TGTGCCAGCAGCAAAGGTAGGGGCGTAGACACTGAAGCTTTCTTT. Its protein is CASSKGRGVDTEAFF.

This rearrangement joins TRBV9 to TRBJ1-3, with unresolved D. Trimming stripped 4 bases from V and 7 bases from J, with 6 bases between. Germline values: CDR1 SGDLS, CDR2 YYNGEE. This CDR3 spans 11 amino acids. The CDR3 region is CASSPGNTIYF. The CDR3 DNA reads TGTGCCAGCAGCCCCGGTAACACCATATATTTT.

DNA of the CDR3: TGTGCCAGTAGTATGGGTGGGACTGATCCAACTAATGAAAAACTGTTTTTT. It specifies CASSMGGTDPTNEKLFF. The chain has TRBV19 and TRBJ1-4; tentative D call: TRBD1 (5 bases). Germline CDR1 and CDR2: LNHDA and SQIVND (reference sequence). The CDR3 length is 17 residues. Trimming pared 3 bases from V and 0 bases from J, leaving 14 bases between.

In DNA form, the CDR3 reads TGTGCCAGCAGTCGGCCGGGTCCCGGAAGAGAACTGTTTTTT. Its protein product is CASSRPGPGRELFF. The rearrangement joins TRBV5-6 to TRBJ1-4; D is uncertain. The length of the CDR3 is 14 residues. Trimming left V 5 bases short and J 12 bases short, with 20 bases between. Germline CDR1 is SGHDT and CDR2 is YYEEEE.

The rearrangement joins TRBV28 to TRBJ2-2, with D hard to call. Trimming stripped 4 bases from V and 6 bases from J, with 9 bases between. This CDR3 has 13 amino acids. Germline lookup yields CDR1 MDHEN and CDR2 SYDVKM. For the CDR3, the DNA is TGTGCCAGCAGTTCTCTACCCCCCGGGGAGCTGTTTTTT. Translating gives CASSSLPPGELFF.